The 27 T cell receptor beta chains in this list originate from one sample, sequenced in a study of T-cell reconstitution after alpha-beta-depleted transplantation in children. It was with unique molecular identifiers that the TCRbeta library was prepared. TCRdb itself ran the PCR reads through MiXCR, one entry per CDR3 protein. The sample gives 150,000 to 250,000 distinct CDR3 sequences, roughly 15% of which show up once; approximately 13% is in the top ten. The sample was PBMCs from the stem cell graft donor, taken from the stem cell graft. These receptors were obtained from a human donor who donated a stem cell graft to a child with acute lymphoblastic leukemia.

The chain joins TRBV4-1 to TRBJ2-1; 9 nucleotides agree with TRBD2. The J segment lost 8 bases and the V segment lost 0 bases, leaving 11 bases of the junction unmatched. This CDR3 contains 17 residues. CDR1 is MGHRA and CDR2 is YSYEKL in the germline V gene. As DNA, the CDR3 is TGCGCCAGCAGCCAAGATCGGGCGGGAGGGGGGCGAGATGAGCAGTTCTTC. It yields the protein CASSQDRAGGGRDEQFF.

In this sample, this clonotype turned up many times. CDR3 coding DNA: TGTGCCAGCAGTTTTTCAGCGGGAGGGCCAGACGAGCAGTACTTC. Translation gives CASSFSAGGPDEQYF. The chain recombines TRBV27 with TRBJ2-7, with 10 bases lining up with TRBD2. V gave up 3 bases and J gave up 5 bases; unmatched junction bases: 7. Germline V gene data show CDR1 as MNHEY and CDR2 as SMNVEV (reference sequence). The CDR3 is 15 residues long.

In this sample, this clonotype turned up many times. The rearrangement links TRBV5-1 to TRBJ2-2; D not resolved. Trimming cost V 4 bases and J 4 bases, with 8 bases left between them. CDR3 length: 13 residues. Germline CDR1 SGHRS, CDR2 YFSETQ. The CDR3, as DNA: TGCGCCAGCAGCCCCACGGGCACCGGGGAGCTGTTTTTT. Its translation: CASSPTGTGELFF.

This clonotype was observed at least ten times. V and J are TRBV10-3 and TRBJ2-6; TRBD1 agrees at 12 bases. The length of the CDR3 is 18 residues. Per germline, CDR1 ENHRY and CDR2 SYGVKD. With V trimmed by 7 bases and J by 0 bases, 7 bases remained unmatched. The DNA of the CDR3 is TGTGCCATCACCTCACCGGGACAGGGGGCCTCTGGGGCCAACGTCCTGACTTTC. Its translation: CAITSPGQGASGANVLTF.

This clonotype appeared many times. The V call is TRBV12-3 or TRBV12-4, the J call TRBJ2-7, with TRBD1 matching 10 bases. V lost 4 bases to trimming and J lost 9 bases; unmatched junction nucleotides: 18. The CDR3 consists of 17 residues. CDR3 region: CASSSITAGQGPRGQYF. The DNA for the CDR3 is TGTGCCAGCAGTTCGATAACGGCGGGACAGGGGCCAAGGGGGCAGTACTTC.

At least ten counts were recorded for this clonotype. The chain is built from TRBV7-9 and TRBJ1-5; a possible D gene is TRBD1 (5 bases). CDR3 length: 14 residues. Trimming pared 6 bases from V and 5 bases from J, leaving 14 bases between. In germline, CDR1 is SEHNR, CDR2 FQNEAQ (reference sequence). The CDR3 sequence is CASSSGPADQPQHF. DNA for the CDR3: TGTGCCAGCAGTTCAGGGCCGGCGGATCAGCCCCAGCATTTT.

In its sample, this clonotype was seen many times. The rearrangement joins TRBV18 to TRBJ2-1; D might be TRBD2 (5 bases). The CDR3 runs 16 residues. V was clipped by 3 bases and J by 6 bases, with 18 bases between them. Per the germline V gene, CDR1 is KGHSH and CDR2 is LQKENI. The CDR3 is CASSPQRSQTGNEQFF. CDR3 bases: TGTGCCAGCTCACCTCAGCGGAGTCAAACCGGCAATGAGCAGTTCTTC.

This clonotype was seen many times. The chain couples TRBV5-1 to TRBJ1-4, with TRBD1 matching over 8 bases. Germline CDR1 reads SGHRS; CDR2 reads YFSETQ. J lost 7 bases, V lost 4 bases, and 6 bases had no gene match. The CDR3 consists of 14 residues. In DNA, the CDR3 is TGCGCCAGCAGCACCGGGACAGGAGGTGAAAAACTGTTTTTT. It translates to CASSTGTGGEKLFF.

This clonotype was found many times. The V call is TRBV27, the J call TRBJ2-1; TRBD2 matches 9 bases. Germline CDR1 reads MNHEY; CDR2 reads SMNVEV (reference sequence). This CDR3 contains 18 residues. With V trimmed by 7 bases and J by 0 bases, 13 bases remained unmatched. CDR3 in DNA: TGTGCCAGCACTCCGGCTAGCGGGATCCCCCTCTCCTACAATGAGCAGTTCTTC. The encoded protein is CASTPASGIPLSYNEQFF.

The rearrangement links TRBV10-2 to TRBJ1-2, with D perhaps TRBD1 (6 bases). CDR1 and CDR2 from the germline V gene are WSHSY and SAAADI. Deletions cut 5 bases from V and 4 bases from J, with 11 bases between. The CDR3 sequence is 13 residues long. The CDR3 loop is CASSRDKTYGYTF. CDR3 nucleotide sequence: TGCGCCAGCAGTAGGGACAAGACCTATGGCTACACCTTC.

This clonotype came up many times. The rearrangement links TRBV7-9 to TRBJ2-1; 10 bases agree with TRBD2. The V gene end was trimmed by 5 bases and the J gene end by 8 bases; junction bases not matched to a gene: 9. This CDR3 comprises 15 residues. Germline loops: CDR1 SEHNR, CDR2 FQNEAQ (reference sequence). The CDR3 region is CASSMTSGSFYEQFF. The CDR3 coding sequence is TGTGCCAGCAGCATGACTAGCGGGTCCTTCTATGAGCAGTTCTTC.

This clonotype came up many times. V is TRBV12-3 or TRBV12-4 and J is TRBJ2-7; 7 nucleotides line up with TRBD2. V lost 0 bases to trimming and J lost 5 bases; unmatched junction nucleotides: 4. CDR3 length equals 14 residues. In DNA form, the CDR3 reads TGTGCCAGCAGTTTAGCAGGACTAGTCCACGAGCAGTACTTC. It yields the protein CASSLAGLVHEQYF.

This sequence joins TRBV10-2 and TRBJ1-1; 9 nucleotides match TRBD1. Germline CDR1 WSHSY, CDR2 SAAADI. V was clipped by 8 bases and J by 2 bases; unmatched bases: 12. This CDR3 region has 16 residues. CDR3 bases: TGCGCCAGCCGCCTCACAGGGGGCGCCGGCAACACTGAAGCTTTCTTT. Its protein is CASRLTGGAGNTEAFF.

This clonotype showed up many times. The chain employs TRBV7-8 and TRBJ2-2; 10 bases match TRBD2. Per the germline V gene, CDR1 is SGHVS and CDR2 is FQNEAQ. The CDR3 totals 15 residues. J gave up 7 bases and V 5 bases, and 7 bases lay outside the gene matches. The DNA of the CDR3 is TGTGCCAGCAGCCCCCTTACTAGCGGGAACGGGGAGCTGTTTTTT. This sequence encodes CASSPLTSGNGELFF. Filled out from reference TRBV7-8 and TRBJ2-2, the complete variable domain reads GAGVSQSPRYKVAKRGQDVALRCDPISGHVSLFWYQQALGQGPEFLTYFQNEAQLDKSGLPSDRFFAERPEGSVSTLKIQRTQQEDSAVYLCASSPLTSGNGELFFGEGSRLTVL.

This clonotype was detected many times. V and J are TRBV6-5 and TRBJ1-5; 7 positions agree with TRBD1. J gave up 1 base and V 0 bases, and 3 bases lay outside the gene matches. Germline assignment: CDR1 MNHEY and CDR2 SVGAGI. The CDR3 runs to 16 residues. The CDR3 is CASSYSTGWSNQPQHF. In DNA form, the CDR3 reads TGTGCCAGCAGTTACTCGACAGGGTGGAGCAATCAGCCCCAGCATTTT.

The rearrangement uses TRBV28 and TRBJ1-2; D is undetermined. V gave up 5 bases and J gave up 2 bases, with 6 bases separating them. This CDR3 comprises 12 residues. Germline V gene data show CDR1 as MDHEN and CDR2 as SYDVKM. CDR3 loop: CASSTLNYGYTF. The CDR3 bases are TGTGCCAGCAGTACGCTAAACTATGGCTACACCTTC.

In this sample, this clonotype turned up many times. The rearrangement joins TRBV10-2 to TRBJ2-3; TRBD2 matches 7 bases. The V segment lost 6 bases and the J segment 1 base; nucleotides outside the gene matches: 4. CDR1 is WSHSY and CDR2 is SAAADI in the germline V gene. This CDR3 has 14 residues. As DNA, the CDR3 is TGCGCCAGCAGGCTAGCGGCCCGCACAGATACGCAGTATTTT. Protein product: CASRLAARTDTQYF.

This clonotype has a single count. The chain carries TRBV18 and TRBJ2-1, with D possibly being TRBD2 (6 bases). Per the germline V gene, CDR1 is KGHSH and CDR2 is LQKENI. Trimming pared 6 bases from V and 9 bases from J, leaving 18 bases between. The CDR3 sequence is 14 residues long. CDR3 bases: TGTGCCAGCTCGTCCACGGGGCGGGAAGTTGAGCAGTTCTTC. Translation gives CASSSTGREVEQFF.

This clonotype has a count of ten or more. The DNA of the CDR3 is TGTGCCAGCTCACCCCCGCAGGGTTGGACCGGGGAGCTGTTTTTT. Protein: CASSPPQGWTGELFF. The V gene is TRBV18, the J gene TRBJ2-2; tentatively, D is TRBD1 (5 bases). Germline CDR1 is KGHSH and CDR2 is LQKENI. V was pared by 3 bases and J by 5 bases, with 13 bases between. The CDR3 extends over 15 amino acids.

This clonotype appeared many times. This sequence joins TRBV7-9 and TRBJ1-5; a weak D match, TRBD1 (6 bases). The germline V gene encodes CDR1 SEHNR and CDR2 FQNEAQ (reference sequence). The CDR3 extends over 15 amino acids. The V gene lost 5 bases and the J gene lost 1 base, with 12 bases spanning the gap. As DNA, the CDR3 is TGTGCCAGCAGCGACGGACAGCTGAGCAATCAGCCCCAGCATTTT. Translated: CASSDGQLSNQPQHF.

V is TRBV28 and J is TRBJ1-1; D is undetermined. There are 16 residues in the CDR3. V lost 5 bases to trimming and J lost 1 base, with 17 bases between them. Germline CDR1 is MDHEN and CDR2 is SYDVKM. The CDR3, as DNA: TGTGCCAGCAGTCGACCGACCCAGGCGGGGAACACTGAAGCTTTCTTT. Translated, it gives CASSRPTQAGNTEAFF. The full variable domain, in which reference TRBV28 and TRBJ1-1 provide the parts outside the CDR3, is DVKVTQSSRYLVKRTGEKVFLECVQDMDHENMFWYRQDPGLGLRLIYFSYDVKMKEKGDIPEGYSVSREKKERFSLILESASTNQTSMYLCASSRPTQAGNTEAFFGQGTRLTVV.

The sample holds many counts of this clonotype. The J gene is TRBJ2-1, the V gene TRBV29-1, with D possibly being TRBD2 (7 bases). Trimming stripped 3 bases from V and 4 bases from J, with 13 bases between. The CDR3 consists of 14 residues. Per the germline V gene, CDR1 is SQVTM and CDR2 is ANQGSEA. The CDR3 loop is CSVEKGGNYNEQFF. The CDR3 nucleotides are TGCAGCGTTGAGAAGGGGGGGAATTACAATGAGCAGTTCTTC.

Remarks on this clonotype: This CDR3 fails to terminate in the conserved phenylalanine or tryptophan, so it likely reflects a read error. The rearrangement links TRBV5-1 to TRBJ2-1; perhaps TRBD2 as D (5 bases). The V end lost 0 bases, the J end lost 1 base, and 11 bases lay between the germline ends. Germline assignment: CDR1 SGHRS and CDR2 YFSETQ. CDR3 length: 16 residues. As DNA, the CDR3 is TGCGCCAGCAGCTTGGTAGGGAGAGGTTCCTACAATGAGCAGTTCTTG. It encodes CASSLVGRGSYNEQFL.

This sequence joins TRBV20-1 and TRBJ2-4, with D uncertain. Trimming removed 7 bases from V and 0 bases from J, with 16 bases in between. CDR3 length: 15 amino acids. In germline, CDR1 is DFQATT, CDR2 SNEGSKA (reference sequence). The CDR3 is CSVRMASRAKNIQYF. For the CDR3, the DNA is TGCAGTGTGAGGATGGCAAGCCGAGCCAAAAACATTCAGTACTTC.

This clonotype came up many times. The V gene is TRBV6-1, the J gene TRBJ2-5; 13 nucleotides agree with TRBD2. CDR1 is MNHNS, CDR2 SASEGT, per germline. This CDR3 is 16 amino acids long. The ends lost 7 bases at V and 14 bases at J; junction bases unmatched: 19. The CDR3 DNA is TGTGCCAGCAATCCCGGGACTAGCGGGAATAGCGGGCGCCTTTACTTC. It encodes CASNPGTSGNSGRLYF.

In this sample, this clonotype turned up many times. This chain uses TRBV29-1 with TRBJ1-2; the D gene is possibly TRBD1 (5 bases). Germline CDR1 and CDR2: SQVTM and ANQGSEA. The CDR3 is made up of 12 amino acids. The ends were cut back, 7 bases at V and 8 bases at J, with 17 bases in the middle. The CDR3: CSGEWGGEGYTF. As DNA, the CDR3 is TGCAGCGGCGAATGGGGGGGTGAAGGCTACACCTTC.

The chain carries TRBV15 and TRBJ1-2; maybe TRBD1 (5 bases). V was pared by 0 bases and J by 9 bases, with 14 bases between. The CDR3 is 14 residues long. CDR1 is LNHNV and CDR2 is YYDKDF in the germline V gene (reference sequence). This chain's CDR3 is CATSRDGGVFSYTF. The CDR3 DNA reads as TGTGCCACCAGCAGAGATGGGGGGGTCTTTAGCTACACCTTC.